These 8 T cell receptor beta chains were all obtained from the same sample, sequenced in a study of T cells after yellow fever vaccination. TCRdb reanalysed the 5' RACE reads using MiXCR and keeps one entry per CDR3 protein. The table has approximately 550,000 distinct CDR3 sequences, roughly 21% seen once; the top ten hold 13% to 15%. This sample comprised PBMCs, obtained 15 days after the yellow fever booster vaccination. Every receptor here comes from a man younger than 45 who received the YFV17D yellow fever vaccine.

This rearrangement joins TRBV18 to TRBJ2-5; D gene ambiguous. This CDR3 has 13 amino acids. V lost 0 bases, J lost 5 bases, and 7 bases lay in between. Germline CDR1 and CDR2: KGHSH and LQKENI. CDR3 protein: CASSPPKGETQYF. CDR3 bases: TGTGCCAGCTCACCACCGAAAGGGGAGACCCAGTACTTC.

The chain has TRBV5-1 and TRBJ1-5, with a possible D match to TRBD1 (5 bases). Trimming removed 0 bases from V and 6 bases from J, with 10 bases in between. Germline V lookup: CDR1 SGHRS, CDR2 YFSETQ. CDR3 length equals 14 residues. The CDR3 spells CASSLESGGQPQHF. CDR3 coding DNA: TGCGCCAGCAGCTTGGAGTCGGGGGGTCAGCCCCAGCATTTT.

The rearrangement links TRBV10-3 to TRBJ1-6; TRBD1 matches at 8 bases. CDR3 length: 15 amino acids. Per the germline V gene, CDR1 is ENHRY and CDR2 is SYGVKD. J lost 11 bases, V lost 5 bases, and 11 bases had no gene match. For the CDR3, the DNA is TGTGCCATCAGTCCAGGGGGCAGGGCACGAACACCCCTCCACTTT. It yields the protein CAISPGGRARTPLHF.

This clonotype was seen only a few times. The chain joins TRBV10-3 to TRBJ1-1; D is uncertain. Germline values: CDR1 ENHRY, CDR2 SYGVKD. V was shortened by 7 bases and J by 1 base, with 10 bases between the two germline ends. The CDR3 is 13 amino acids. The CDR3 sequence is CAITQDPNTEAFF. CDR3 nucleotide sequence: TGTGCCATCACGCAGGACCCGAACACTGAAGCTTTCTTT.

This clonotype has a handful of counts. The chain has TRBV7-9 and TRBJ2-3; 9 bases are shared with TRBD1. The V gene end was trimmed by 5 bases and the J gene end by 2 bases; junction bases not matched to a gene: 5. CDR3 length: 15 residues. Per the germline V gene, CDR1 is SEHNR and CDR2 is FQNEAQ (reference sequence). CDR3 DNA: TGTGCCAGCAGCGCGACAGGGGGGTACACAGATACGCAGTATTTT. Translation: CASSATGGYTDTQYF.

This clonotype has only a few counts. This chain links TRBV5-1 with TRBJ1-5, with D unresolved. The CDR3 covers 14 residues. CDR1 is SGHRS, CDR2 YFSETQ, per germline. V lost 1 base to trimming and J lost 7 bases, with 12 bases between them. In nucleotides, the CDR3 is TGCGCCAGCAGCTTGTCCAAGGGTGGGCAGCCCCAGCATTTT. This sequence encodes CASSLSKGGQPQHF. The full variable domain, completed using reference TRBV5-1 and TRBJ1-5, is KAGVTQTPRYLIKTRGQQVTLSCSPISGHRSVSWYQQTPGQGLQFLFEYFSETQRNKGNFPGRFSGRQFSNSRSEMNVSTLELGDSALYLCASSLSKGGQPQHFGDGTRLSIL.

The V and J genes are TRBV28 and TRBJ2-1, with TRBD2 identical over 7 bases. Trimming cost V 7 bases and J 2 bases; bases outside gene matches: 11. Germline CDR1 and CDR2: MDHEN and SYDVKM. The CDR3 consists of 16 residues. DNA of the CDR3: TGTGCCAGCAAAGGATTGCGGGAGCATGCCTACAATGAGCAGTTCTTC. Protein product: CASKGLREHAYNEQFF.

V usage is TRBV20-1 and J usage is TRBJ1-2, with 10 bases fitting TRBD1. The CDR3 totals 13 residues. Per the germline V gene, CDR1 is DFQATT and CDR2 is SNEGSKA (reference sequence). The trim removed 5 bases at V and 6 bases at J, leaving 6 bases unmatched. This chain's CDR3 is CSAVSGTGDGYTF. The CDR3 nucleotides read TGCAGTGCTGTATCCGGGACAGGGGATGGCTACACCTTC.